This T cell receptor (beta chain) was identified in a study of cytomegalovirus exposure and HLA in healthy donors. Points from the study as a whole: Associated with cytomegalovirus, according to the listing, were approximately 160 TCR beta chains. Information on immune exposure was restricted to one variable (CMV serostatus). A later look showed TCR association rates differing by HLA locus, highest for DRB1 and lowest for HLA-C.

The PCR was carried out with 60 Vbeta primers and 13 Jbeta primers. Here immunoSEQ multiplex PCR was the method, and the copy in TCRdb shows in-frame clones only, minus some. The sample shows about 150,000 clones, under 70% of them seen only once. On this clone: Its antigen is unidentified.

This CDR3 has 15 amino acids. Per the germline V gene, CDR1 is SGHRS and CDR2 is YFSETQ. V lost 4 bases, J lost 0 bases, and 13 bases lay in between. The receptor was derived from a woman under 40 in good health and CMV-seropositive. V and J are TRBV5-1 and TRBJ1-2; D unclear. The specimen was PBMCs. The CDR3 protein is CASSTNVLTNYGYTF. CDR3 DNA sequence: TGCGCCAGCAGCACAAATGTATTAACTAACTATGGCTACACCTTC.